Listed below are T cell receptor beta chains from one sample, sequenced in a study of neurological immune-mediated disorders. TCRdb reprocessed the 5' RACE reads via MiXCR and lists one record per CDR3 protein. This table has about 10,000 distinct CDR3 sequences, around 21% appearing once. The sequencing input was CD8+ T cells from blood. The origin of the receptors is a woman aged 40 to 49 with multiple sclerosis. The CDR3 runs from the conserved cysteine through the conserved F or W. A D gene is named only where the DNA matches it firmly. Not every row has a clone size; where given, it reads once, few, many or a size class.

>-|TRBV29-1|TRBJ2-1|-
TGCAGCTCATGGACGGGGAATGAGCAGTTCTTC
CSSWTGNEQFF
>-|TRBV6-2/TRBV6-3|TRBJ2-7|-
TGTGCCAGCAGAATCCCAGGGGTCGTCAAATCCTACGAGCAGTACTTC
CASRIPGVVKSYEQYF
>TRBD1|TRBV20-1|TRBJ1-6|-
TGCAGTGCTAAGCCCGGGACAGGGGGCGCGGATTCACCCCTCCACTTT
CSAKPGTGGADSPLHF
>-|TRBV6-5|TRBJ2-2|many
TGTGCCAGCAGTTACTTCCCAGGGCCGAACACCGGGGAGCTGTTTTTT
CASSYFPGPNTGELFF
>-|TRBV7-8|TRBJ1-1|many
TGTGCCAGCAGCCCCCCCGGGGTGACTGAAGCTTTCTTT
CASSPPGVTEAFF
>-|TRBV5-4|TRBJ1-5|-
TGTGCCAGCAGCGGGGCACCTAATCAGCCCCAGCATTTT
CASSGAPNQPQHF
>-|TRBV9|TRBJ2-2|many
TGTGCCACAGCCTCCGATCTCGAGTTGACCGGGGAGCTGTTTTTT
CATASDLELTGELFF
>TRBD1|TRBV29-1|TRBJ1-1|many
TGCAGCGTTGATGAAACAGGGGGGCTTTACACTGAAGCTTTCTTT
CSVDETGGLYTEAFF
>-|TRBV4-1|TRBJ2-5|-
TGCGCCAGCAGCCCCGGGGAGGGGGCGAGGGAGACCCAGTACTTC
CASSPGEGARETQYF
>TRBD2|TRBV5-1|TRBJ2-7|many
TGCGCCAGCAGCCTGGGACTATACTACGAGCAGTACTTC
CASSLGLYYEQYF
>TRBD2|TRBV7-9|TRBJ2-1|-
TGTGCCACCCCGGGGGTAGCGGGGCCCTCCTACAATGAGCAGTTCTTC
CATPGVAGPSYNEQFF
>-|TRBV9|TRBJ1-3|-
TGTGCCAGCAGCGGACACACTGGAAACACCATATATTTT
CASSGHTGNTIYF
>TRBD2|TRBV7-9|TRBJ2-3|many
TGTGCCAGCAGCTTAGGATGGCTAGCGGGCACAGATACGCAGTATTTT
CASSLGWLAGTDTQYF
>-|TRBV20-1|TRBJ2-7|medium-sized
TGCAGTGCTAGAGATGAGAGCGGGTACGAGCAGTACTTC
CSARDESGYEQYF
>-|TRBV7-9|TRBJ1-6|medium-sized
TGTGCCAGCAGCTTATCACTGGGCTCCCATTCACCCCTCCACTTT
CASSLSLGSHSPLHF
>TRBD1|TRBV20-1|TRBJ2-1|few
TGCAGTGCTAGAGATGTAGAGGGGGCGCTCGATGAGCAGTTCTTC
CSARDVEGALDEQFF
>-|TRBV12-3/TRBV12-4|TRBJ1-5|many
TGTGCCAGCAGTGATATAGGACTCCATAGCAATCAGCCCCAGCATTTT
CASSDIGLHSNQPQHF
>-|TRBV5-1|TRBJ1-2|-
TGCGCCAGCAGCCCTCCGAGGGGCTCGATTTACACCTTC
CASSPPRGSIYTF
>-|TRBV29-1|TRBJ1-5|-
TGCAGCGCGGGGACTGCGGGGCAGCCCCAGCATTTT
CSAGTAGQPQHF
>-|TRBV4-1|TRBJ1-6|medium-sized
TGCGCCAGCAGCCAAGATGTCCTATCCTCCTATAATTCACCCCTCCACTTT
CASSQDVLSSYNSPLHF
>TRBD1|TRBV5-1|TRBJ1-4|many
TGCGCCAGCAGCTTCACCGGGACAGGCAGTGAAAAACTGTTTTTT
CASSFTGTGSEKLFF
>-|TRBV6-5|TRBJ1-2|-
TGTGCCAGCAGCTCCGGGAGGGTGAGAAATGGCTACACCTTC
CASSSGRVRNGYTF
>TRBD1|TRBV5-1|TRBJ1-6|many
TGCGCCAGCAGGTCCGAGACAGGGGTAACACCCCTCCACTTT
CASRSETGVTPLHF
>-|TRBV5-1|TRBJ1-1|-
TGCGCCAGCAGCTTGGTTCGTGGGACTGAAGCTTTCTTT
CASSLVRGTEAFF